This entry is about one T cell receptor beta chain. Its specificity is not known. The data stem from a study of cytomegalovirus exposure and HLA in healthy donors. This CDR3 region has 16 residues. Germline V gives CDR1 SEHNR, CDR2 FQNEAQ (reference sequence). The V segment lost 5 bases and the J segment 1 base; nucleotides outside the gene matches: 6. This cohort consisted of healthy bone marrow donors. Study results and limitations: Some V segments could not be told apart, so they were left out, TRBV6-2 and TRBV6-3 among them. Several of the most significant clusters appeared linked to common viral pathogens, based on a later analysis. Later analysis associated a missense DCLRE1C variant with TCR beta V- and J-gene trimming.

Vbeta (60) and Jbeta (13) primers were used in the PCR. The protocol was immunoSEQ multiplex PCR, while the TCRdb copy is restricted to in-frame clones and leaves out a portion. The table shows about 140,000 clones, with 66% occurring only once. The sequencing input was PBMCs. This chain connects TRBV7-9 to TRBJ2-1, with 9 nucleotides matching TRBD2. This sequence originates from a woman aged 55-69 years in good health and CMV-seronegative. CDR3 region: CASSGGGGRSYNEQFF. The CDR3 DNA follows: TGTGCCAGCAGCGGCGGGGGGGGGAGGTCCTACAATGAGCAGTTCTTC.